The rows below give T cell receptor beta chains drawn from one sample of a study of blood T cell repertoires in COVID-19. Measured with immunoSEQ multiplex PCR; TCRdb has only the in-frame clones, and not every one. The sample holds 300,000 to 400,000 clones, approximately 88% seen once. Specimen: peripheral blood. All receptors derive from a man in his thirties or forties with COVID-19, enrolled during active disease. The CDR3 runs from the conserved cysteine through the conserved F or W. The D gene is left open where the match is weak. Part of the rows lack a size; the others show once, few, many or a class for expanded clones.

abundance: once; d_gene: NA; v_gene: TRBV27; j_gene: TRBJ2-6; CDR3aa: CASSPNRGGSGANVLTF; CDR3nt: TGTGCCAGCAGTCCTAACAGGGGAGGCTCTGGGGCCAACGTCCTGACTTTC
abundance: NA; d_gene: TRBD2; v_gene: TRBV3-1/TRBV3-2; j_gene: TRBJ2-3; CDR3aa: CASSQDLGAGFTDTQYF; CDR3nt: TGTGCCAGCAGCCAAGATCTTGGAGCGGGATTCACAGATACGCAGTATTTT
abundance: NA; d_gene: NA; v_gene: TRBV24-1; j_gene: TRBJ2-7; CDR3aa: CATSDTGVSYEQYF; CDR3nt: TGTGCCACCAGTGATACCGGGGTCTCCTACGAGCAGTACTTC
abundance: NA; d_gene: TRBD1; v_gene: TRBV28; j_gene: TRBJ1-5; CDR3aa: CASIGQGLGLSNQPQHF; CDR3nt: TGTGCCAGCATCGGACAGGGGTTGGGTTTGAGCAATCAGCCCCAGCATTTT
abundance: NA; d_gene: NA; v_gene: TRBV5-5; j_gene: TRBJ1-2; CDR3aa: CASSFWRSNYGYTF; CDR3nt: TGTGCCAGCAGCTTTTGGAGGTCTAACTATGGCTACACCTTC
abundance: NA; d_gene: TRBD1; v_gene: TRBV10-3; j_gene: TRBJ2-7; CDR3aa: CAIATGTGGIYEQYF; CDR3nt: TGTGCCATCGCTACCGGGACAGGGGGCATTTACGAGCAGTACTTC
abundance: NA; d_gene: NA; v_gene: TRBV6-5; j_gene: TRBJ1-5; CDR3aa: CASSYSRGRQPQHF; CDR3nt: TGTGCCAGCAGTTACTCCCGGGGGAGGCAGCCCCAGCATTTT
abundance: NA; d_gene: TRBD2; v_gene: TRBV3-1/TRBV3-2; j_gene: TRBJ2-3; CDR3aa: CASSQVGWRLAGLGTDTQYF; CDR3nt: TGTGCCAGCAGCCAAGTCGGTTGGAGACTAGCGGGATTGGGTACAGATACGCAGTATTTT
abundance: NA; d_gene: NA; v_gene: TRBV19; j_gene: TRBJ1-2; CDR3aa: CASSYPTSISGYTF; CDR3nt: TGTGCCAGTAGTTACCCGACATCTATCTCTGGCTACACCTTC
abundance: NA; d_gene: NA; v_gene: TRBV14; j_gene: TRBJ2-7; CDR3aa: CASSFTSGYEQYF; CDR3nt: TGTGCCAGCAGTTTCACGTCAGGCTACGAGCAGTACTTC
abundance: NA; d_gene: TRBD2; v_gene: TRBV5-1; j_gene: TRBJ2-5; CDR3aa: CASTFSSGGETQYF; CDR3nt: TGCGCCAGCACCTTTTCTAGCGGGGGAGAGACCCAGTACTTC
abundance: NA; d_gene: TRBD1; v_gene: TRBV18; j_gene: TRBJ1-1; CDR3aa: CASSLTGEGTEAFF; CDR3nt: TGTGCCAGCTCATTGACAGGGGAAGGGACTGAAGCTTTCTTT
abundance: NA; d_gene: TRBD2; v_gene: TRBV5-4; j_gene: TRBJ2-6; CDR3aa: CASSLGLAGGRSGANVLTF; CDR3nt: TGTGCCAGCAGTCTGGGACTAGCGGGGGGCCGCTCTGGGGCCAACGTCCTGACTTTC
abundance: NA; d_gene: TRBD1; v_gene: TRBV28; j_gene: TRBJ1-4; CDR3aa: CASSLWDRGISGEKLFF; CDR3nt: TGTGCCAGCAGTTTATGGGACAGGGGAATTAGTGGGGAAAAACTGTTTTTT
abundance: NA; d_gene: TRBD2; v_gene: TRBV7-6; j_gene: TRBJ2-2; CDR3aa: CASSLQPTPPGRGYTGELFF; CDR3nt: TGTGCCAGCAGCTTACAACCGACCCCGCCTGGGCGGGGGTACACCGGGGAGCTGTTTTTT
abundance: NA; d_gene: TRBD2; v_gene: TRBV27; j_gene: TRBJ2-5; CDR3aa: CASSLTGTSGERETQYF; CDR3nt: TGTGCCAGCAGCCTAACCGGGACTAGCGGAGAACGAGAGACCCAGTACTTC
abundance: NA; d_gene: TRBD1; v_gene: TRBV4-3; j_gene: TRBJ1-1; CDR3aa: CASSQLTGGPTEAFF; CDR3nt: TGCGCCAGCAGCCAACTGACAGGGGGTCCCACTGAAGCTTTCTTT